The TCR beta chain under discussion was sequenced for a study of blood T cells in healthy people across ages. This clonotype was recorded a few times. The antigen is undetermined. The junction does not match germline at one end; this may be a read error. Primers used in a second PCR of about 6 to 11 cycles were a sample-barcoded 5' primer and a J-beta primer mix. A single record per CDR3 protein comes from TCRdb applying MiXCR to the 5' RACE reads. The sample includes 1.8 million or so distinct CDR3 sequences, about two fifths seen only once; the top ten take under 30%. Study-level results: Strong correlation existed between TCR beta diversity and naive T cell percentage.

This CDR3 region has 15 residues. Germline assignment: CDR1 SGHNT and CDR2 YENEEA. The receptor was derived from a human donor in good health. The gene calls are TRBV11-3 and TRBJ2-1, with TRBD1 matching 8 bases. Sequencing was done on a sample of blood. The chain's CDR3 is CVSSTGGTEYNEQFF. The CDR3 DNA follows: TGTGTCAGCAGCACAGGGGGGACCGAATACAATGAGCAGTTCTTC.